This is a list of T cell receptor beta chains from one sample in a study of siplizumab effects on memory and regulatory T cells. Clones were read by immunoSEQ multiplex PCR, and TCRdb kept only the in-frame ones, dropping some. The repertoire holds tens of thousands of clones, with 93% as singletons. The material sequenced was CD8+ T cells sorted from blood. Source of these receptors: a human donor in good health. CDR3s include the opening cysteine and the closing phenylalanine or tryptophan. Each record gives: clone size, D gene, V gene, J gene, CDR3 protein, CDR3 DNA. The D gene is left open where the match is weak. Clone size appears in some rows only: once, few, many, or a class for an expanded clone.

>NA|NA|TRBV29-1|TRBJ1-2
CSVVGEGASEWDGYTF
TGCAGCGTTGTGGGTGAAGGGGCGAGCGAATGGGATGGCTACACCTTC
>NA|NA|TRBV11-2|TRBJ2-1
CASSFNEQFF
TGTGCCAGCAGCTTTAATGAGCAGTTCTTC
>few|NA|TRBV7-9|TRBJ2-1
CASSPDGGEGYNEQFF
TGTGCCAGCAGCCCAGACGGGGGCGAGGGCTACAATGAGCAGTTCTTC
>once|NA|TRBV4-3|TRBJ2-5
CASSQDQGRETQYF
TGCGCCAGCAGCCAAGATCAGGGGCGAGAGACCCAGTACTTC
>NA|NA|TRBV6-5|TRBJ1-2
CASSLLGDVEGDGYTF
TGTGCCAGCAGTTTACTCGGGGACGTAGAAGGCGATGGCTACACCTTC
>NA|NA|TRBV2|TRBJ2-7
CASTPDIDYEQYF
TGTGCCAGTACCCCGGACATTGACTACGAGCAGTACTTC
>NA|NA|TRBV13|TRBJ2-7
CASSPKRGFEQYF
TGTGCCAGCAGCCCCAAACGGGGTTTCGAGCAGTACTTC
>NA|NA|TRBV4-1|TRBJ2-1
CASSQEDRTYNEQFF
TGCGCCAGCAGCCAAGAGGATCGTACCTACAATGAGCAGTTCTTC
>NA|TRBD1|TRBV30|TRBJ2-5
CAWSPPMTGKNQETQYF
TGTGCCTGGAGCCCACCTATGACAGGGAAAAACCAAGAGACCCAGTACTTC
>NA|NA|TRBV7-9|TRBJ2-5
CASSLTGEKETQYF
TGTGCCAGCAGCCTGACAGGAGAAAAAGAGACCCAGTACTTC
>NA|TRBD2|TRBV7-6|TRBJ2-2
CASSLLAGTGELFF
TGTGCCAGCAGCTTACTAGCGGGTACCGGGGAGCTGTTTTTT
>NA|NA|TRBV30|TRBJ2-2
CAWSVGYTGELFF
TGTGCCTGGAGTGTAGGCTACACCGGGGAGCTGTTTTTT
>NA|NA|TRBV7-9|TRBJ1-2
CASSIGQRYGYTF
TGTGCCAGCAGCATAGGACAGCGATATGGCTACACCTTC
>once|NA|TRBV27|TRBJ1-2
CASSTRWGIDGYTF
TGTGCCAGCAGTACACGATGGGGAATAGATGGCTACACCTTC
>NA|TRBD1|TRBV7-9|TRBJ2-3
CASSTRQGGSTDTQYF
TGTGCCAGCAGCACACGACAGGGGGGAAGCACAGATACGCAGTATTTT
>NA|TRBD1|TRBV4-1|TRBJ2-3
CASSHDRADTQYF
TGCGCCAGCAGCCATGACAGGGCAGATACGCAGTATTTT
>NA|NA|TRBV19|TRBJ1-1
CASSPQVNTEAFF
TGTGCCAGTAGTCCTCAGGTCAACACTGAAGCTTTCTTT